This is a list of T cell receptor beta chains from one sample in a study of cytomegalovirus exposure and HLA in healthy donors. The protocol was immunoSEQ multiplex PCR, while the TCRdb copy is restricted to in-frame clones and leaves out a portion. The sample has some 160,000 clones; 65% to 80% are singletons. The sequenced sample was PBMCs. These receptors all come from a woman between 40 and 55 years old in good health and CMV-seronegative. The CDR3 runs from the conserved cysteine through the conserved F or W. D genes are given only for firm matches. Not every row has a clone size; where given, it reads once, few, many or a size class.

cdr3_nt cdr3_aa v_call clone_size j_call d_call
TGTGCCACCAGCAGGGTACAGGGCCCCGGGAATTCACCCCTCCACTTT CATSRVQGPGNSPLHF TRBV15 NA TRBJ1-6 NA
TGTGCCAGTAGTATGGGGGGTTTCATGAACACTGAAGCTTTCTTT CASSMGGFMNTEAFF TRBV19 NA TRBJ1-1 NA
TGTGCCACCAGCGGACAGCTGAACACTGAAGCTTTCTTT CATSGQLNTEAFF TRBV15 NA TRBJ1-1 NA
TGTGCCAGTAACCCAACAGGGGGCACTGAAGCTTTCTTT CASNPTGGTEAFF TRBV19 NA TRBJ1-1 TRBD1
TGCGCCAGCAGCTTGGCACCCGGCAGGGCGATCGGGGAGCTGTTTTTT CASSLAPGRAIGELFF TRBV5-1 NA TRBJ2-2 NA
TGTGCCAGCAGCTTAATCCGGGAGGGCACAGATACGCAGTATTTT CASSLIREGTDTQYF TRBV7-2 NA TRBJ2-3 TRBD2
TGCGCCAGCAGCCACACAACAGGGATCTCCTACGAGCAGTACTTC CASSHTTGISYEQYF TRBV4-3 NA TRBJ2-7 NA
TGTGCCAGCAGCTTCGCGGAAAAACTGTTTTTT CASSFAEKLFF TRBV7-2 few TRBJ1-4 NA
TGTGCTAGCAGCCTTGGGGCTAGCGGGGGGGAGAGCACAGATACGCAGTATTTT CASSLGASGGESTDTQYF TRBV7-7 NA TRBJ2-3 TRBD2
TGTGCCTGGATATTCCCAGGGGACATTCAAGAGACCCAGTACTTC CAWIFPGDIQETQYF TRBV30 NA TRBJ2-5 NA
TGTGCCAGCTCTCTCGACAGGGTTAGGAATTCACCCCTCCACTTT CASSLDRVRNSPLHF TRBV18 NA TRBJ1-6 TRBD1
TGCAGTGCTAGAGCCGCCGGGGAGCTGTTTTTT CSARAAGELFF TRBV20-1 NA TRBJ2-2 NA
TGTGCCAGCAGCTCTCAGGGAAACACTGAAGCTTTCTTT CASSSQGNTEAFF TRBV7-8 NA TRBJ1-1 NA
TGTGCCAGCAGTTTTCTACAGGCGAGCTCTGGGGCCAACGTCCTGACTTTC CASSFLQASSGANVLTF TRBV27 once TRBJ2-6 NA
TGTGCCAGCTCACCAGCAGGGATTCACACTGAAGCTTTCTTT CASSPAGIHTEAFF TRBV18 NA TRBJ1-1 NA
TGTGCCAGCAGCCCTAGCGGGGGCTACAATGAGCAGTTCTTC CASSPSGGYNEQFF TRBV7-3 NA TRBJ2-1 TRBD2
TGTGCCAGCAGCTTGGTGCAGACAAACTATGGCTACACCTTC CASSLVQTNYGYTF TRBV5-4 NA TRBJ1-2 NA
TGTGCCAGCAGCCAATTCGGACAGGGCGGTACTAATGAAAAACTGTTTTTT CASSQFGQGGTNEKLFF TRBV4-2 NA TRBJ1-4 TRBD1
TGCGCCAGCAGCCTAGGGACTAGCGAATCCTACGAGCAGTACTTC CASSLGTSESYEQYF TRBV5-1 NA TRBJ2-7 TRBD2
TGTGCCTGGAGTGCCGGACAGGGGGACTATGGCTACACCTTC CAWSAGQGDYGYTF TRBV30 NA TRBJ1-2 TRBD1
TGTGCCAGCAGCTTAGCCTCGTACAATGAGCAGTTCTTC CASSLASYNEQFF TRBV11-3 NA TRBJ2-1 NA
TGTGCCAGCAGTGAAGCAGGCAGGGGGACCGCTGAGGCTTTCTTT CASSEAGRGTAEAFF TRBV2 NA TRBJ1-1 TRBD1
TGTGCCAGCAGCTTAACAGGGGCTAGCTCCTACGAGCAGTACTTC CASSLTGASSYEQYF TRBV11-2 NA TRBJ2-7 TRBD1
TGTGCCAGCAGTTTACTAGCGACGGCCAAAAACATTCAGTACTTC CASSLLATAKNIQYF TRBV27 NA TRBJ2-4 NA
TGTGCCAGCAGCCCATTGGGGAGGGGATCGTACGAGCAGTACTTC CASSPLGRGSYEQYF TRBV7-8 NA TRBJ2-7 TRBD2
TGTGCTCAGGGGAGCGCGAACACCGGGGAGCTGTTTTTT CAQGSANTGELFF TRBV5-4 once TRBJ2-2 NA
TGCGCCAGCAGCGGAGAACAGGGGGCGGCCTATGGCTACACCTTC CASSGEQGAAYGYTF TRBV5-1 NA TRBJ1-2 TRBD1
TGTGCCACCAGCAGAGATCTTGGCCTTGGCGGCTCCTACGAGCAGTACTTC CATSRDLGLGGSYEQYF TRBV15 NA TRBJ2-7 NA
TGTGCCAGCAGTCTGTTATGGGAGGGGCGGGAGAGAGCTTTCTTT CASSLLWEGRERAFF TRBV6-5 few TRBJ1-1 NA
TGTGCCAGCAGCTTAGCCCCGGGAACCTACAATGAGCAGTTCTTC CASSLAPGTYNEQFF TRBV11-1 NA TRBJ2-1 NA
TGTGCCAGCAGCTTAGTTACGGGAGCAACTAATGAAAAACTGTTTTTT CASSLVTGATNEKLFF TRBV7-9 NA TRBJ1-4 NA
TGTGCCTTTCCCGGGACAGGGAGGACCGGGGAGCTGTTTTTT CAFPGTGRTGELFF TRBV30 NA TRBJ2-2 TRBD1
TGTGCCAGCAGTGCTAGGAGGAGCTCCTACAATGAGCAGTTCTTC CASSARRSSYNEQFF TRBV6-5 NA TRBJ2-1 NA